The 20 T cell receptor beta chains presented below share a single source sample, sequenced in a study of T cell repertoires in cytomegalovirus infection. TCRdb processed the reads anew with MiXCR; each CDR3 protein has one entry. This table has about 530,000 distinct CDR3 sequences, around a quarter appearing once. The sample was PBMCs. The origin of the receptors is a human donor in good health (CMV status not recorded). Some clones in this sample may be carry-over from other donors' samples.

The CDR3 reads CASSSKSYNEQFF. Written as DNA, the CDR3 is TGTGCCAGCAGCAGTAAGTCCTACAATGAGCAGTTCTTC. This rearrangement joins TRBV11-2 to TRBJ2-1; D call uncertain. Germline values: CDR1 SGHAT, CDR2 FQNNGV. CDR3 length equals 13 residues. Trimming removed 5 bases from V and 1 base from J, with 6 bases in between.

V and J are TRBV12-3 or TRBV12-4 and TRBJ1-2; D is unclear. This CDR3 region has 11 residues. Trimming took off 1 base at V and 10 bases at J, with 7 bases between the two ends. CDR3 in DNA: TGTGCCAGCAGTTTAGACCAGGACTACACCTTC. Its translation: CASSLDQDYTF.

The CDR3 DNA reads as TGTGCCACCCTGGGGGCCTTCATTAATGAAAAACTGTTTTTT. Residues: CATLGAFINEKLFF. The chain has TRBV28 and TRBJ1-4; possibly TRBD1 for D (6 bases). The CDR3 loop spans 14 amino acids. Germline loops: CDR1 MDHEN, CDR2 SYDVKM. V was clipped by 10 bases and J by 4 bases, with 16 bases between them.

The sample holds a few counts of this clonotype. The chain carries TRBV25-1 and TRBJ1-3, with 11 positions matching TRBD1. CDR1 and CDR2 (germline): MGHDK, SYGVNS. V gave up 3 bases and J gave up 7 bases; unmatched junction bases: 17. This CDR3 contains 19 residues. The CDR3 spells CASSDPRWVDRGHTNTIYF. DNA for the CDR3: TGTGCCAGCAGTGATCCTCGATGGGTGGACAGGGGGCATACGAACACCATATATTTT.

This clonotype was observed a handful of times. The chain uses TRBV27 and TRBJ2-6; no reliable D call. This CDR3 region has 19 residues. With 0 bases removed from V and 0 bases from J, the gap between germline ends came to 15 bases. CDR1 and CDR2 from the germline V gene are MNHEY and SMNVEV (reference sequence). The CDR3 sequence: CASSLSRRHMSSGANVLTF. CDR3 DNA: TGTGCCAGCAGTTTATCGCGGAGACACATGAGCTCTGGGGCCAACGTCCTGACTTTC.

The chain employs TRBV19 and TRBJ2-5; D is unclear. Trimming pared 5 bases from V and 4 bases from J, leaving 17 bases between. Germline V gene data show CDR1 as LNHDA and CDR2 as SQIVND (reference sequence). This CDR3 is built from 15 residues. The CDR3 sequence: CASSALLRVGETQYF. In nucleotides, the CDR3 is TGTGCCAGTAGTGCCTTACTGCGAGTTGGAGAGACCCAGTACTTC.

The genes are TRBV25-1 and TRBJ1-1; 7 bases agree with TRBD1. CDR1 is MGHDK, CDR2 SYGVNS, per germline. Trimming cost V 3 bases and J 1 base; bases outside gene matches: 5. The CDR3 runs to 15 residues. The CDR3 DNA reads TGTGCCAGCAGTGACTTACAGGGGCCGAACACTGAAGCTTTCTTT. Its translation is CASSDLQGPNTEAFF.

V and J are TRBV14 and TRBJ2-2; no reliable D call. V lost 1 base and J 0 bases, leaving 6 bases between the germline ends. Germline CDR1 reads SGHDN; CDR2 reads FVKESK. This CDR3 comprises 15 residues. The CDR3 reads CASSQVIANTGELFF. The CDR3 nucleotides read TGTGCCAGCAGCCAAGTTATAGCGAACACCGGGGAGCTGTTTTTT.

This chain joins TRBV30 and TRBJ1-5, with D perhaps TRBD1 (6 bases). The CDR3 runs to 15 residues. Trimming stripped 0 bases from V and 2 bases from J, with 11 bases between. Germline V gene sequence: CDR1 GTSNPN, CDR2 SVGIG (reference sequence). The CDR3 region is CAWSVGGGGNQPQHF. In DNA form, the CDR3 reads TGTGCCTGGAGTGTAGGGGGAGGAGGCAATCAGCCCCAGCATTTT.

The rearrangement joins TRBV20-1 to TRBJ1-1; unclear D gene. The CDR3 runs 18 residues. Germline values: CDR1 DFQATT, CDR2 SNEGSKA (reference sequence). V lost 0 bases and J lost 0, with 20 bases in between. This CDR3 reads CSARESRRAGTVNTEAFF. CDR3 DNA: TGCAGTGCTAGAGAGAGCCGTAGGGCGGGCACAGTGAACACTGAAGCTTTCTTT.

The genes are TRBV20-1 and TRBJ2-5; maybe TRBD1 (5 bases). The CDR3 sequence is 12 residues long. The ends were cut back, 6 bases at V and 4 bases at J, with 12 bases in the middle. In germline, CDR1 is DFQATT, CDR2 SNEGSKA (reference sequence). DNA for the CDR3: TGCAGTGCACCGGACCAGGGAGAGACCCAGTACTTC. It yields the protein CSAPDQGETQYF.

There are many counts of this clonotype. The chain is built from TRBV28 and TRBJ2-5; a weak D match, TRBD2 (5 bases). Trimming removed 4 bases from V and 4 bases from J, with 16 bases in between. The length of the CDR3 is 15 residues. Germline assignment: CDR1 MDHEN and CDR2 SYDVKM. CDR3 amino acids: CASSSPLASRETQYF. The DNA for the CDR3 is TGTGCCAGCAGTTCCCCCCTGGCTAGCCGAGAGACCCAGTACTTC.

This rearrangement joins TRBV27 to TRBJ2-1; 10 nucleotides align to TRBD2. The ends lost 3 bases at V and 2 bases at J; junction bases unmatched: 22. The CDR3 has 22 amino acids. Germline lookup yields CDR1 MNHEY and CDR2 SMNVEV (reference sequence). CDR3 residues: CASSLNPPFGLAESGPYNEQFF. The CDR3 DNA reads as TGTGCCAGCAGTTTGAACCCCCCATTCGGACTAGCGGAGTCAGGCCCCTACAATGAGCAGTTCTTC.

This clonotype was recorded at least ten times. The chain is built from TRBV7-8 and TRBJ1-5; D may be TRBD1 (5 bases). The ends were cut back, 0 bases at V and 6 bases at J, with 6 bases in the middle. This CDR3 comprises 13 residues. Germline V lookup: CDR1 SGHVS, CDR2 FQNEAQ. The DNA for the CDR3 is TGTGCCAGCAGCTTAGCCGGGGGTCAGCCCCAGCATTTT. Amino acid sequence: CASSLAGGQPQHF. The whole variable domain, filled in from reference TRBV7-8 and TRBJ1-5, reads GAGVSQSPRYKVAKRGQDVALRCDPISGHVSLFWYQQALGQGPEFLTYFQNEAQLDKSGLPSDRFFAERPEGSVSTLKIQRTQQEDSAVYLCASSLAGGQPQHFGDGTRLSIL.

This clonotype was recorded at least ten times. CDR3 nucleotide sequence: TGTGCCAGCAGGGGGGGAAATCAACGGGGCTACACCTTC. Translated: CASRGGNQRGYTF. The gene calls are TRBV6-5 and TRBJ1-2, with D possibly matching TRBD1 (5 bases). The CDR3 runs to 13 residues. Trimming removed 6 bases from V and 8 bases from J, with 16 bases in between. Germline CDR1 is MNHEY and CDR2 is SVGAGI.

The rearrangement uses TRBV7-9 and TRBJ2-1; 11 bases agree with TRBD1. The CDR3 is made up of 17 amino acids. Germline lookup yields CDR1 SEHNR and CDR2 FQNEAQ (reference sequence). V gave up 4 bases and J gave up 6 bases; unmatched junction bases: 11. This CDR3 reads CASSSPRDRGILNEQFF. The CDR3 coding sequence is TGTGCCAGCAGCTCCCCCAGGGACAGGGGGATTCTCAATGAGCAGTTCTTC.

V gene TRBV7-8 combines with J gene TRBJ2-7; the D is unclear. Deletions cut 1 base from V and 1 base from J, with 8 bases between. Germline V gene lookup returns CDR1 SGHVS and CDR2 FQNEAQ. The CDR3 contains 14 residues. Here the CDR3 reads CASSLGVVSYEQYV. The DNA for the CDR3 is TGTGCCAGCAGCTTAGGGGTCGTATCCTACGAGCAGTACGTC.

This clonotype was found many times. The V and J genes are TRBV11-2 and TRBJ1-1; D gene unclear. The germline CDR1 and CDR2 sequences are SGHAT and FQNNGV. The ends were cut back, 0 bases at V and 12 bases at J, with 14 bases in the middle. The length of the CDR3 is 13 residues. The CDR3: CASSLDRTSKPFF. In nucleotides, the CDR3 is TGTGCCAGCAGCTTAGATAGAACAAGCAAACCTTTCTTT. The complete variable domain, with remaining parts taken from reference TRBV11-2 and TRBJ1-1, reads EAGVAQSPRYKIIEKRQSVAFWCNPISGHATLYWYQQILGQGPKLLIQFQNNGVVDDSQLPKDRFSAERLKGVDSTLKIQPAKLEDSAVYLCASSLDRTSKPFFGQGTRLTVV.

This clonotype came up a few times. The chain is built from TRBV6-5 and TRBJ2-1, with TRBD2 matching 9 bases. The CDR3 is 17 amino acids. After removal of 2 bases from V and 4 bases from J, the junction contained 9 bases not matched to a gene. Germline V lookup: CDR1 MNHEY, CDR2 SVGAGI. The CDR3 is CASSYASLAGTYNEQFF. CDR3 bases: TGTGCCAGCAGTTACGCGTCTCTAGCGGGGACGTACAATGAGCAGTTCTTC.

The CDR3 is CASSPDSGIAAQHF. The CDR3 region has the DNA TGTGCCAGCAGCCCGGACAGCGGTATCGCGGCCCAGCATTTT. J is TRBJ1-5 and V is TRBV6-6; a weak D match, TRBD1 (6 bases). Per the germline V gene, CDR1 is MNHNY and CDR2 is SVGAGI (reference sequence). This CDR3 has 14 amino acids. V was trimmed by 6 bases and J by 11 bases, leaving 20 bases between them.